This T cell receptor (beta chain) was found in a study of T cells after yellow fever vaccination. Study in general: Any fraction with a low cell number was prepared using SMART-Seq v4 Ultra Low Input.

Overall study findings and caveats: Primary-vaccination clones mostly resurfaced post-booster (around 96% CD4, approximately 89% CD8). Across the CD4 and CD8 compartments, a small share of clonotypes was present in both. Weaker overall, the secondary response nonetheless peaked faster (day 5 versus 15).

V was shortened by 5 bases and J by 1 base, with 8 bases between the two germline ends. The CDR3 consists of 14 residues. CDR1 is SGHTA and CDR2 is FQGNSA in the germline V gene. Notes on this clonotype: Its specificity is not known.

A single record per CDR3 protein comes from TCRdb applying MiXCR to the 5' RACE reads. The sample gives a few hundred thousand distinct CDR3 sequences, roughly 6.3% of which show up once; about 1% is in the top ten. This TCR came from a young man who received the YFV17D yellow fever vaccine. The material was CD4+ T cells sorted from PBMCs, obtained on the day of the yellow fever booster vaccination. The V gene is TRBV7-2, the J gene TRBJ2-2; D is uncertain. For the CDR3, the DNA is TGTGCCAGCAGCGCCGAACTGAACACCGGGGAGCTGTTTTTT. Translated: CASSAELNTGELFF.